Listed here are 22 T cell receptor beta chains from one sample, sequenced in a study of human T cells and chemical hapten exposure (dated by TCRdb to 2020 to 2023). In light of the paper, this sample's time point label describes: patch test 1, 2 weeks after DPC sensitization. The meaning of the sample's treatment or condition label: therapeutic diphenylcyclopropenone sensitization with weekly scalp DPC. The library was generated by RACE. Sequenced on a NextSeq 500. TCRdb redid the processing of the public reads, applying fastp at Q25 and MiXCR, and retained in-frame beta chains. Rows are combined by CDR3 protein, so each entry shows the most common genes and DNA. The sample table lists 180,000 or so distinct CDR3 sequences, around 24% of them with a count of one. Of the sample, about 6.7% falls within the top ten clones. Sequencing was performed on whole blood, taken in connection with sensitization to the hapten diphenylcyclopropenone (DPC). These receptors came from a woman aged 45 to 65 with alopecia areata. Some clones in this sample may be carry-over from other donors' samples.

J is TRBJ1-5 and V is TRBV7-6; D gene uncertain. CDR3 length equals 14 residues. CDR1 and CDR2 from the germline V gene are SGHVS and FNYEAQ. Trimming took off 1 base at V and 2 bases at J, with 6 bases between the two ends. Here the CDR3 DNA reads TGTGCCAGCAGCTTAGAAACGGGCAATCAGCCCCAGCATTTT. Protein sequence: CASSLETGNQPQHF. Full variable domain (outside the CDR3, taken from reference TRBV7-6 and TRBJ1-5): GAGVSQSPRYKVTKRGQDVALRCDPISGHVSLYWYRQALGQGPEFLTYFNYEAQQDKSGLPNDRFSAERPEGSISTLTIQRTEQRDSAMYRCASSLETGNQPQHFGDGTRLSIL.

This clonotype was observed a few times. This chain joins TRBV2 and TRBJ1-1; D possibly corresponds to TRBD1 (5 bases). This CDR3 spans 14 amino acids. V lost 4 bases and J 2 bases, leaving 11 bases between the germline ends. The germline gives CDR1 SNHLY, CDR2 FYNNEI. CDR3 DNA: TGTGCCAGCAGTGCAGGGCCCGGAAACACTGAAGCTTTCTTT. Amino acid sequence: CASSAGPGNTEAFF.

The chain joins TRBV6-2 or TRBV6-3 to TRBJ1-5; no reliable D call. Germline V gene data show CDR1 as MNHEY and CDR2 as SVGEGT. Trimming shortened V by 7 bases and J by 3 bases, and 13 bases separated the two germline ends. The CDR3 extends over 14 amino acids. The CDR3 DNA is TGTGCCAGCACCGACGGCGGTTCCAATCAGCCCCAGCATTTT. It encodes CASTDGGSNQPQHF.

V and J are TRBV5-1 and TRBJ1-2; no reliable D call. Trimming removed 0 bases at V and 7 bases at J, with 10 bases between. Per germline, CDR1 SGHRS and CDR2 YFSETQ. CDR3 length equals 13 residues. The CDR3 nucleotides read TGCGCCAGCAGCTTGGAAGAAAACGGTGGCTACACCTTC. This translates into CASSLEENGGYTF.

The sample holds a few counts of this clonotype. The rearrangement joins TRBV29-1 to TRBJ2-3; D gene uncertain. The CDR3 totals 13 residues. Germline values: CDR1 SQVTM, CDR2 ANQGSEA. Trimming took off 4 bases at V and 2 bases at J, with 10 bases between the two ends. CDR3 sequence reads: CSVGGRATDTQYF. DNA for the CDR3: TGCAGCGTTGGAGGACGTGCCACAGATACGCAGTATTTT.

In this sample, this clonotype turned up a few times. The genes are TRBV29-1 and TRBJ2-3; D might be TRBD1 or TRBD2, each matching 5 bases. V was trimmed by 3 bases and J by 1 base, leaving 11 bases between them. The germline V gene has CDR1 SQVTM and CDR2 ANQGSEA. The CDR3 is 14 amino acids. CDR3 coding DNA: TGCAGCGTTGAGGGGGAAGGCGGCACAGATACGCAGTATTTT. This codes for CSVEGEGGTDTQYF.

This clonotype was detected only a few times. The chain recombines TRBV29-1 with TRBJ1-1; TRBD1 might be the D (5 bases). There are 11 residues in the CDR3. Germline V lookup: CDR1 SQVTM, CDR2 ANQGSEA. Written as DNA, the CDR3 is TGCAGTGCCTTCCCGGGGGCTGAAGCTTTCTTT. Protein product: CSAFPGAEAFF.

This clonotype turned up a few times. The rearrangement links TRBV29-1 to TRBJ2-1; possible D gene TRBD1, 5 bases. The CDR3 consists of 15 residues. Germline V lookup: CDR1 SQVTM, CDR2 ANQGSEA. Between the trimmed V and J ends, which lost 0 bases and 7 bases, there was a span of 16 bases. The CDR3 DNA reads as TGCAGCGTTGAAGATCAGGGTCGACGACTTAATGAGCAGTTCTTC. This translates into CSVEDQGRRLNEQFF.

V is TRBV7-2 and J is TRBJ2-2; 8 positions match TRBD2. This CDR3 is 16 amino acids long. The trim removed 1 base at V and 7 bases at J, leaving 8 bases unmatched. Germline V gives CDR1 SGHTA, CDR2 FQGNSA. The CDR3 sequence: CASSLVGAGAGGELFF. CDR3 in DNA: TGTGCCAGCAGCTTAGTCGGAGCGGGAGCAGGCGGGGAGCTGTTTTTT.

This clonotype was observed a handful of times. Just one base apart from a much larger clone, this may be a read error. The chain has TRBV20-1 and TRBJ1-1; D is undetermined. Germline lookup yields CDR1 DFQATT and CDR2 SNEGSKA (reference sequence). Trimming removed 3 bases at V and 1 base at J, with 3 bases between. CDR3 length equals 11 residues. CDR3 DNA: TGCAGTGCTAGGCGGAACACTGAAGCTTTCTTT. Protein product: CSARRNTEAFF.

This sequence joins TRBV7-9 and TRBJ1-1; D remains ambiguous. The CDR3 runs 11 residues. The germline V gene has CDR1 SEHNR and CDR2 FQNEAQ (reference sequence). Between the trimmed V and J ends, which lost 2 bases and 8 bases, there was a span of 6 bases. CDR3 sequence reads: CASSLMGEAFF. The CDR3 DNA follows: TGTGCCAGCAGCTTAATGGGGGAAGCTTTCTTT.

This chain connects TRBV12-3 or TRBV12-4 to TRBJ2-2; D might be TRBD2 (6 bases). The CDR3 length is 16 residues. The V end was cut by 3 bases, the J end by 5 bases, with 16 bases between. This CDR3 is CASSFVIAEGTGELFF. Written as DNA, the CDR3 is TGTGCCAGCAGTTTTGTGATAGCGGAGGGGACCGGGGAGCTGTTTTTT.

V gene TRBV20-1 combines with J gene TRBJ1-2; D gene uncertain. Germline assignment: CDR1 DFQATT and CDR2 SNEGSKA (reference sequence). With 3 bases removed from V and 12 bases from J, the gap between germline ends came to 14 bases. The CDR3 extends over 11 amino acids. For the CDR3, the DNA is TGCAGTGCTAGGGCATACGATCGGGACACCTTC. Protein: CSARAYDRDTF.

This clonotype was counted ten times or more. This CDR3 reads CASSVGGLATSTQYF. CDR3 in DNA: TGTGCCAGCAGCGTAGGGGGACTGGCTACGAGTACGCAGTATTTT. J is TRBJ2-3 and V is TRBV9; TRBD2 is a possible D gene (6 bases). This CDR3 is 15 amino acids long. The germline V gene encodes CDR1 SGDLS and CDR2 YYNGEE. With 0 bases removed from V and 8 bases from J, the gap between germline ends came to 16 bases. Drawing the rest from reference TRBV9 and TRBJ2-3, the complete variable domain is DSGVTQTPKHLITATGQRVTLRCSPRSGDLSVYWYQQSLDQGLQFLIQYYNGEERAKGNILERFSAQQFPDLHSELNLSSLELGDSALYFCASSVGGLATSTQYFGPGTRLTVL.

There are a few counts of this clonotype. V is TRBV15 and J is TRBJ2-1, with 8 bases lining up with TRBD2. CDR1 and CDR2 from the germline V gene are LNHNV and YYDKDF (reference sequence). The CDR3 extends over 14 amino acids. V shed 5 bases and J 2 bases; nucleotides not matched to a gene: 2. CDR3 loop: CATSRGGAYNEQFF. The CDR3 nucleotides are TGTGCCACCAGCCGGGGGGGCGCCTACAATGAGCAGTTCTTC.

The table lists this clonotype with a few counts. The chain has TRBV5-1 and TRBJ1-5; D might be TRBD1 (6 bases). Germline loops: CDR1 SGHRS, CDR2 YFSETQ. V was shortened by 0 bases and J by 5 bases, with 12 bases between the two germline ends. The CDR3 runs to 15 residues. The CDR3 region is CASSLDLGADQPQHF. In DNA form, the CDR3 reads TGCGCCAGCAGCTTGGATCTGGGGGCGGATCAGCCCCAGCATTTT.

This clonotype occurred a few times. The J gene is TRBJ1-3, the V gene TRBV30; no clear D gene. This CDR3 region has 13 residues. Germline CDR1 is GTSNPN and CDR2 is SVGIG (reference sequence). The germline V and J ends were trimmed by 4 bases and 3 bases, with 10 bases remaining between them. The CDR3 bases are TGTGCCTGGACTTCGGGTTTTGGAAACACCATATATTTT. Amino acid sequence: CAWTSGFGNTIYF.

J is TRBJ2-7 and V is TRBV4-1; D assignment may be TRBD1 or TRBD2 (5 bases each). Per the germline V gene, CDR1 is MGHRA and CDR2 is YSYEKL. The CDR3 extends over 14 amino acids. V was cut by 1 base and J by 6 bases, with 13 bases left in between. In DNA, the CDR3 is TGCGCCAGCAGCCAAGGCCCGGGACCCCTCGAGCAGTACTTC. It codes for CASSQGPGPLEQYF.

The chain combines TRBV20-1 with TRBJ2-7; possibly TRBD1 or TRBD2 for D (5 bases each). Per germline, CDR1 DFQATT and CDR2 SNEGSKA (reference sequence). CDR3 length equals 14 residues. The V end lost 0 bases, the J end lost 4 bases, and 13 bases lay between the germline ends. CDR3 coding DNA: TGCAGTGCTAGAGATTGGCGGTGGGGGTACGAGCAGTACTTC. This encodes CSARDWRWGYEQYF.

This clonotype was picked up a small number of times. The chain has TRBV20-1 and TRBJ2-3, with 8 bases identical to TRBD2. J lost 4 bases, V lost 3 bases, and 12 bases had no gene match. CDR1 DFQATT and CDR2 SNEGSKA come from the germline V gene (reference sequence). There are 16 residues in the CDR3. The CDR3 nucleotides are TGCAGTGCTAGCCGACTGAGCGGGAGTGGCGCAGATACGCAGTATTTT. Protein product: CSASRLSGSGADTQYF.

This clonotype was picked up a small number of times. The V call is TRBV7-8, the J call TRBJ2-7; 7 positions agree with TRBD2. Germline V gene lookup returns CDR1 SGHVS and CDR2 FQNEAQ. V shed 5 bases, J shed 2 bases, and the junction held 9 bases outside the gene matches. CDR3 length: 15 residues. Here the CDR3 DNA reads TGTGCCAGCAGCGAAGGACTAGTTCCCCCCTACGAGCAGTACTTC. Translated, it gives CASSEGLVPPYEQYF.

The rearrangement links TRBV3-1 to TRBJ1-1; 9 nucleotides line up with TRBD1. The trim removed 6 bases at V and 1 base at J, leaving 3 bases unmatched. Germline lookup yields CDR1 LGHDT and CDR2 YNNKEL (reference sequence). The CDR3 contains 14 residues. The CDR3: CASRDRGSNTEAFF. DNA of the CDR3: TGTGCCAGCAGGGACAGGGGCTCGAACACTGAAGCTTTCTTT.